This T cell receptor beta chain was captured by sequencing in a study of cytomegalovirus exposure and HLA in healthy donors. The PCR ran on 60 Vbeta and 13 Jbeta primers. Measured with immunoSEQ multiplex PCR; TCRdb has only the in-frame clones, and not every one. The listing contains some 71,000 clones. With respect to this clone: One end of the junction varies from germline; a read error may be responsible.

Germline CDR1 and CDR2: KGHSH and LQKENI. This CDR3 is 14 amino acids long. The V gene is TRBV18, the J gene TRBJ2-7; D may be TRBD2 (5 bases). The clonotype originates from a woman aged 25-40 years in good health and CMV-seronegative. Sample: PBMCs. CDR3 DNA: TGTGCCAGCTCACCACCCGGGGTGGGAGCTGGCCAAACATTC. Translating gives CASSPPGVGAGQTF.